This T cell receptor (beta chain) was found in a study of blood T cell repertoires in COVID-19. Whole-study context: T cells, B-cell-depleted T cells, or PBMCs supplied cDNA or gDNA.

Germline assignment: CDR1 KGHSH and CDR2 LQKENI. CDR3 length: 13 amino acids. J gave up 2 bases and V 2 bases, and 0 bases lay outside the gene matches. The repertoire was sequenced with immunoSEQ multiplex PCR; TCRdb's copy has only in-frame clones and lacks some. The sample comprises 150,000 or so clones, roughly four fifths of which are singletons, and 6% to 9% rests with the top ten. The rearrangement uses TRBV18 and TRBJ2-7; TRBD2 matches 7 bases. The material sequenced was peripheral blood. The clonotype comes from a man aged 35-49 years who had recovered from COVID-19. For the CDR3, the DNA is TGTGCCAGCTCACCAGGACTAGCCTACGAGCAGTACTTC. Amino acids: CASSPGLAYEQYF. Complete variable domain (other parts from reference TRBV18 and TRBJ2-7): NAGVMQNPRHLVRRRGQEARLRCSPMKGHSHVYWYRQLPEEGLKFMVYLQKENIIDESGMPKERFSAEFPKEGPSILRIQQVVRGDSAAYFCASSPGLAYEQYFGPGTRLTVT.